This T cell receptor beta chain came from a study of blood T cell repertoires in COVID-19. As for the study in general: Samples taken during acute and convalescent COVID-19 were collected in the United States, Italy and Spain. PBMCs, B-cell-depleted T cells, or T cells provided the cDNA or gDNA that made up the material.

Trimming shortened V by 2 bases and J by 1 base, and 5 bases separated the two germline ends. The CDR3 is 14 amino acids. The germline gives CDR1 SEHNR, CDR2 FQNEAQ (reference sequence). Per the original methods: The authors estimated nucleated cell counts from reference gene primer amplification. Produced via immunoSEQ multiplex PCR; TCRdb's table is partial and in-frame only. The DNA was the basis for D and trimming; V, J and clone size are from that table. The repertoire holds around 100,000 clones, with roughly nine tenths as singletons. This rearrangement joins TRBV7-9 to TRBJ2-2; no firm D call. The sequenced sample consisted of peripheral blood. The clonotype was recovered from a woman aged 80 or older with acute or convalescent COVID-19. CDR3 nucleotide sequence: TGTGCCAGCAGCTTAACACAGAACACCGGGGAGCTGTTTTTT. Translated: CASSLTQNTGELFF.